This TCR beta chain originates from a study of T cells in tuberculosis. Study summary: PBMC were archived before or within 7 days of starting treatment.

The germline V and J ends were trimmed by 6 bases and 9 bases, with 18 bases remaining between them. CDR3 length equals 15 residues. Per the germline V gene, CDR1 is LNHDA and CDR2 is SQIVND (reference sequence). Remarks on this clone: The antigen remains unidentified.

General study findings and limits: Using the GMM-specific repertoire gave around 87% accuracy versus approximately 66% with motifs.

Noted time point: new active TB diagnosis, blood taken before or within 7 days of starting treatment. Tuberculosis was confirmed by positive sputum smear and/or M. tuberculosis culture. Each clinical donor contributed on average roughly 100,000 T cells from unsorted cryopreserved PBMC. Repertoires were generated with immunoSEQ multiplex PCR, while TCRdb's copy carries only in-frame clones and drops some. The profile covers tens of thousands of clones, with just over 90% appearing a single time and around 7% taken by the ten largest. This clonotype was sampled from an adult with tuberculosis. Some clones in this sample may be carry-over from other donors' samples. The material was PBMCs, obtained at tuberculosis diagnosis. V is TRBV19 and J is TRBJ1-6, with D perhaps TRBD1 (5 bases). CDR3 coding DNA: TGTGCCAGTAGAGAAGGCAGGGCGATAAGTTCACCCCTCCACTTT. Its protein is CASREGRAISSPLHF.